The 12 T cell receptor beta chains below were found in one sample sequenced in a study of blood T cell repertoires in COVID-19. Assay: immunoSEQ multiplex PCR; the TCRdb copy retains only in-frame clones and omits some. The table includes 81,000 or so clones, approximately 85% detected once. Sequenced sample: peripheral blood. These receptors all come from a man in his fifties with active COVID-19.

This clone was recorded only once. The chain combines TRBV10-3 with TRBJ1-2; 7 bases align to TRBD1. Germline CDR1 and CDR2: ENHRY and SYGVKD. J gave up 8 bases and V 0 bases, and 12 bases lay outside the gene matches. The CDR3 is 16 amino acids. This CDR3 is CAISESRDSLEEGYTF. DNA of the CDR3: TGTGCCATCAGTGAGTCCAGGGACAGTCTAGAGGAGGGCTACACCTTC.

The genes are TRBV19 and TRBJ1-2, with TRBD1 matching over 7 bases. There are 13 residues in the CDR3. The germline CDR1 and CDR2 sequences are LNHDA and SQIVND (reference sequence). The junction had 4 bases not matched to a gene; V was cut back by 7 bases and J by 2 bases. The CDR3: CASNPQGNYGYTF. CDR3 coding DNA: TGTGCCAGTAACCCACAGGGGAACTATGGCTACACCTTC.

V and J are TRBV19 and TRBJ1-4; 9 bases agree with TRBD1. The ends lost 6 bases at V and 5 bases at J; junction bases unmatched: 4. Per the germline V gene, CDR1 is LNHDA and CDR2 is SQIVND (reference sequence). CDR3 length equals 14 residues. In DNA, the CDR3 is TGTGCCAGTAGGACAGGGGGATTCAATGAAAAACTGTTTTTT. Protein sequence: CASRTGGFNEKLFF.

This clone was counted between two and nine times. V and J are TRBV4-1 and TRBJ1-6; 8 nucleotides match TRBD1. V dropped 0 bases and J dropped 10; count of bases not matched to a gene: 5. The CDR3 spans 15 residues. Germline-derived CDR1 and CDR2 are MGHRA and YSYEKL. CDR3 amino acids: CASSQDLAGGSPLHF. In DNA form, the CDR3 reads TGCGCCAGCAGCCAAGATCTTGCAGGGGGCTCACCCCTCCACTTT.

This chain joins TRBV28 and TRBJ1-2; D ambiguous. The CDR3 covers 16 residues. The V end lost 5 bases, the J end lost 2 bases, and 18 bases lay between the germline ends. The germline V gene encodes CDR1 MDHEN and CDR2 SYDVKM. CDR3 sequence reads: CASSPPLGRGNYGYTF. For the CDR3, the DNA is TGTGCCAGCAGTCCCCCCCTAGGACGGGGAAACTATGGCTACACCTTC.

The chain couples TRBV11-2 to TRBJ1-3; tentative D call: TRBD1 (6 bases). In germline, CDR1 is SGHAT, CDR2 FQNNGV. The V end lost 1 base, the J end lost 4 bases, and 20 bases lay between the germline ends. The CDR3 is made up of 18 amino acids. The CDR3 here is CASSLVVWTASGGNTIYF. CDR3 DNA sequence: TGTGCCAGCAGCTTAGTCGTGTGGACAGCTTCAGGGGGAAACACCATATATTTT. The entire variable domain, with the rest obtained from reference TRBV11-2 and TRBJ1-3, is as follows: EAGVAQSPRYKIIEKRQSVAFWCNPISGHATLYWYQQILGQGPKLLIQFQNNGVVDDSQLPKDRFSAERLKGVDSTLKIQPAKLEDSAVYLCASSLVVWTASGGNTIYFGEGSWLTVV.

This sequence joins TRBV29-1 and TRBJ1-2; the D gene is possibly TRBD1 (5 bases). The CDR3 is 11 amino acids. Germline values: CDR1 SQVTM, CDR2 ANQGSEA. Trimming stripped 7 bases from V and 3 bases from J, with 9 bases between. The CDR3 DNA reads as TGCAGCGCCCGGGGGGACTATGGCTACACCTTC. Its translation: CSARGDYGYTF.

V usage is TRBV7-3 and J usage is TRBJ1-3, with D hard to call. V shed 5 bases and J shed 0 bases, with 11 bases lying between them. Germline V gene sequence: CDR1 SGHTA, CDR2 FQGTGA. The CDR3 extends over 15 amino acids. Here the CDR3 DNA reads TGTGCCAGCAGCCCCGGGAGGAACTCTGGAAACACCATATATTTT. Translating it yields CASSPGRNSGNTIYF.

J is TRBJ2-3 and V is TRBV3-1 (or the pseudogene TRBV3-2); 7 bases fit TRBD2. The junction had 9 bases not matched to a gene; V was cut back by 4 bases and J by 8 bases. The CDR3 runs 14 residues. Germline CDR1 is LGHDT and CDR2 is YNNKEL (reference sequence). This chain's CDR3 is CASSPGLTTATQYF. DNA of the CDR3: TGTGCCAGCAGCCCGGGACTAACGACCGCTACGCAGTATTTT.

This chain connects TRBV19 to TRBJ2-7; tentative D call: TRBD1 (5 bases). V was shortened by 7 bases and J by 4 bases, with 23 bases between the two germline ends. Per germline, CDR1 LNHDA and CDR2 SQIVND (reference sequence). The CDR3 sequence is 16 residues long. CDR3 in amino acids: CASKLVAGQGGYEQYF. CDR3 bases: TGTGCCAGTAAATTGGTGGCTGGGCAGGGTGGTTACGAGCAGTACTTC.

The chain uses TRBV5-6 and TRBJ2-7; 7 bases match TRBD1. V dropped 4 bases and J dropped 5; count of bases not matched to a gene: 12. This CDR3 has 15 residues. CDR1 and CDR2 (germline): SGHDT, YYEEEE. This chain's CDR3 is CASSRFDRDDDEQYF. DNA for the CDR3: TGTGCCAGCAGCCGATTTGACAGGGATGACGACGAGCAGTACTTC.

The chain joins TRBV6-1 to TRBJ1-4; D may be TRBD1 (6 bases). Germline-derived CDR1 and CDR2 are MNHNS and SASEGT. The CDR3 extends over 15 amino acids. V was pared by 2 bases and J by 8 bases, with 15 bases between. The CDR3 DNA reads TGTGCCAGCAGTGAAAGAGTAGGGGGTAGGGAAAAACTGTTTTTT. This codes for CASSERVGGREKLFF.